This T cell receptor (beta chain) was recovered during a study of blood T cell repertoires in COVID-19. Data came from immunoSEQ multiplex PCR; TCRdb stores just in-frame clones and leaves some out. The sample carries a few hundred thousand clones, approximately 82% recorded once. The CDR3 loop spans 17 amino acids. V gave up 1 base and J gave up 2 bases; unmatched junction bases: 10. Germline V lookup: CDR1 SGHRS, CDR2 YFSETQ. This receptor was identified in a woman younger than 30 with acute or convalescent COVID-19. The sequencing sample was made of peripheral blood. The V gene is TRBV5-1, the J gene TRBJ2-3; 7 bases line up with TRBD2. This CDR3 is CASSLTHSGGVTDTQYF. The DNA for the CDR3 is TGCGCCAGCAGCTTGACTCACAGTGGGGGGGTCACAGATACGCAGTATTTT.